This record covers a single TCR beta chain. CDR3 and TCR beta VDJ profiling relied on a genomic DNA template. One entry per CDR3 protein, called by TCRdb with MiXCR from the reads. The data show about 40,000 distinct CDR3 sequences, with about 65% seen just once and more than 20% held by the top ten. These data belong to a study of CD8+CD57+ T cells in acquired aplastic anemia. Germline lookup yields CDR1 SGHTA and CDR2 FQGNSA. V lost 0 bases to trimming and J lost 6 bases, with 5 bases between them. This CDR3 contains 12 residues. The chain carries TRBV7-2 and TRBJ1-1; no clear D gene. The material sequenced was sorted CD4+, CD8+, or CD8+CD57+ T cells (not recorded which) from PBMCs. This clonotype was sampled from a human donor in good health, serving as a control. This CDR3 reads CASSLAGSEAFF. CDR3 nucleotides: TGTGCCAGCAGCTTAGCTGGGTCTGAAGCTTTCTTT.